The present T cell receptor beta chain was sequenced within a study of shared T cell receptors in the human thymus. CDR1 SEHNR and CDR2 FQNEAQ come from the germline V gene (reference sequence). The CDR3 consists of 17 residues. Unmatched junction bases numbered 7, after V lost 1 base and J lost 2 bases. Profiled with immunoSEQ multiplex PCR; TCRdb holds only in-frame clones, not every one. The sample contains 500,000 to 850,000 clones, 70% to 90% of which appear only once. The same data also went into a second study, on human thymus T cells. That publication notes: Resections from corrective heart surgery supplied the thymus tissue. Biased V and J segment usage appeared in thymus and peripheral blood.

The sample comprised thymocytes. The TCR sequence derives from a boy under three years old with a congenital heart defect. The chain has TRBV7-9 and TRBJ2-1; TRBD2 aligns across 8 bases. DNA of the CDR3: TGTGCCAGCAGCTTAGGTGTGTTAGCGGGGACCTACAATGAGCAGTTCTTC. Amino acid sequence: CASSLGVLAGTYNEQFF.